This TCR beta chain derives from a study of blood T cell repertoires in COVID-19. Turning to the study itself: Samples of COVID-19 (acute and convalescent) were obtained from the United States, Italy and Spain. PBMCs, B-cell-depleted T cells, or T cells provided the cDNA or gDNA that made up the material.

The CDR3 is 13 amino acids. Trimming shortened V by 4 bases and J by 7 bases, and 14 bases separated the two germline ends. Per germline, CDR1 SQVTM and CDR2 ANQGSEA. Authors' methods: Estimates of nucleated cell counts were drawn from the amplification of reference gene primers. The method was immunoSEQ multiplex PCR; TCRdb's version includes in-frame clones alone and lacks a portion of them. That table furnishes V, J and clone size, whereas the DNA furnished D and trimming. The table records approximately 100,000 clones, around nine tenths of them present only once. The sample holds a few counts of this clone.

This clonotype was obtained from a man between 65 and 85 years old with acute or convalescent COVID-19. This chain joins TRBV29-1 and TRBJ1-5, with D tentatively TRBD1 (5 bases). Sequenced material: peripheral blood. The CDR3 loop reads CSVGQGMGQPQHF. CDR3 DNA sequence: TGCAGCGTTGGGCAGGGAATGGGGCAGCCCCAGCATTTT.